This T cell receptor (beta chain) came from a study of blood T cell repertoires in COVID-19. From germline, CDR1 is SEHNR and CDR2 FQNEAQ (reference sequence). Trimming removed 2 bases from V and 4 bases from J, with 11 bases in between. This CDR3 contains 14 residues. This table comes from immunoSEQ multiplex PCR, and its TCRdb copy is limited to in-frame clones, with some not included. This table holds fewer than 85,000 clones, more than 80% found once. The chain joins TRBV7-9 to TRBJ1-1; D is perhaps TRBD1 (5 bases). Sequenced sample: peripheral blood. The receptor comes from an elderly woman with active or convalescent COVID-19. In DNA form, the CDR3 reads TGTGCCAGCAGCTTACAGGGAGGTGGCACTGAAGCTTTCTTT. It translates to CASSLQGGGTEAFF.